A selection of T cell receptor beta chains follows, all from one sample in a study of tumor-infiltrating lymphocytes in primary liver carcinoma. Via MiXCR, TCRdb re-called the multiplex PCR reads, giving one row per CDR3 protein. The sample records about 190,000 distinct CDR3 sequences, around four fifths being singletons. Sample: tumor tissue from primary liver carcinoma. Receptor source: a man aged 35-49 years with primary liver carcinoma and hepatitis B virus infection. Each CDR3 is given with its conserved first and last residue. Fields, in order: V gene, CDR3 length, J gene, D gene, clone size, CDR3 DNA, CDR3 protein. The D gene is left open where the match is weak. The size of a clone is reported for some rows only, either as once, few or many, or as a class for expanded clones.

TRBV30	15	TRBJ2-4	TRBD2	.	TGTGCCTGCATTAACCGGGGGGTAATCAAAAACATTCAGTACTTC	CACINRGVIKNIQYF
TRBV11-2	15	TRBJ1-5	.	.	TGTGCCAGCAGCGTTAGCGGGAAATTTACAGATACGCAGCATTTT	CASSVSGKFTDTQHF
TRBV5-1	16	TRBJ2-1	TRBD2	.	TGCGTCAGCAGCTGGGGGACTAGCAGGAGCTTCGGTGAGCAGTTCTTC	CVSSWGTSRSFGEQFF
TRBV12-3/TRBV12-4	12	TRBJ2-7	.	once	TGTACCAGCAGTTTAACCCCCTACGAGCAGTACTTC	CTSSLTPYEQYF
TRBV12-3/TRBV12-4	15	TRBJ2-7	TRBD2	.	TGTGCCAGCAGCATCGGGACTAGCGGGTACTACGAGAAGTATTTC	CASSIGTSGYYEKYF
TRBV6-1	14	TRBJ2-6	.	once	TGTGCCAACACGGCGGGGATGGGGGCCAGCGTCCTGACTTTC	CANTAGMGASVLTF
TRBV4-3	16	TRBJ2-3	TRBD2	.	TGCGCCAGCAGCCAGAGACTAGCGGGAGTGATGGATACGCAGTATTTT	CASSQRLAGVMDTQYF
TRBV11-2	14	TRBJ2-5	.	.	TGTGCCAGCAGATTAACAGGGGCGGGAGTGACCCAGTACTTC	CASRLTGAGVTQYF
TRBV4-1	15	TRBJ1-4	.	.	TGCACCAGCAGCCTCTGGCGGGCTGCTAGTGAGAAACTGTTTTTT	CTSSLWRAASEKLFF
TRBV11-2	16	TRBJ2-7	.	.	TGTGCCGGCGGCTTAGAACCTAGTGTGAGCTGGGTCGAGCAGTACTTC	CAGGLEPSVSWVEQYF
TRBV5-6	14	TRBJ2-7	TRBD1	many	TGTGCCAGCAGCTCGCGGACAGGGCCCTACGAGCAGTACTTC	CASSSRTGPYEQYF
TRBV6-6	13	TRBJ1-1	TRBD1	.	TGTGCCAGCAGCACAGGGGGTATTAATGAAGCTTTCTTT	CASSTGGINEAFF
TRBV6-5	15	TRBJ2-7	TRBD2	.	TGTGCCAGCGGACGAGGGACTAGCGTATCCTATGAGCAGTACTTC	CASGRGTSVSYEQYF
TRBV11-1	19	TRBJ2-3	.	.	TGTGCCAGCAGCCCTGGGGGAAACTCTGTTGGAGCATGCACAGATACGCAGTATTTT	CASSPGGNSVGACTDTQYF
TRBV5-5	15	TRBJ1-6	.	.	TGTGCCAGCAGCCCTACTGGGACAAGTGATTCACCCCTCCACTTT	CASSPTGTSDSPLHF
TRBV7-2	14	TRBJ2-2	.	.	TGTGCCAGCAGCCCGGGGACACGAGCCGGGGAGTTGTTTTTT	CASSPGTRAGELFF
TRBV11-2	14	TRBJ2-3	TRBD1	.	TGTGCCAACAGCTTAGACAGGGACATCGATACGCAGTATTTT	CANSLDRDIDTQYF
TRBV29-1	11	TRBJ2-7	.	.	TGCAGCATTGGAAGGTCCGGTGAGCAGTACTTC	CSIGRSGEQYF
TRBV29-1	12	TRBJ2-1	.	once	TGCAGTCTTCGTACCGCTATGGGTGAGCAGTTCTTC	CSLRTAMGEQFF
TRBV12-3/TRBV12-4	14	TRBJ2-7	TRBD2	.	TGTGCCATCAGTCCAGCGGGGGTAAGGAACGAGCAGTACTTC	CAISPAGVRNEQYF
TRBV10-3	15	TRBJ2-7	TRBD1	.	TGTGCCATCAGTGGTCCGGGACAGGGATCCTACGAACAGTACTTC	CAISGPGQGSYEQYF
TRBV4-3	16	TRBJ2-1	.	.	TGCGCCAGCATCCAATTCCCCCCCCAGGCGGACAATGAGGAGTTCTTC	CASIQFPPQADNEEFF
TRBV5-6	14	TRBJ1-3	.	.	TGCGCCAGCAGCCCGGACAGCTCTGGAAACAACATATATTTT	CASSPDSSGNNIYF
TRBV7-2	14	TRBJ2-7	.	.	TGTGCCAGCAGCTTATCTTGGGCGAGCTACGAGCAGTACTTC	CASSLSWASYEQYF
TRBV6-2/TRBV6-3	11	TRBJ2-7	TRBD2	.	TGTGCCAACAGTTCGAGCGGGGTCAGAAACTTC	CANSSSGVRNF
TRBV10-3	13	TRBJ2-7	.	.	TGTGCCTTCAGTAAGAAACAGGGAACCGAGCAGTACTTC	CAFSKKQGTEQYF
TRBV7-8	13	TRBJ2-5	.	.	TGTGCCAGCAGCGTCGAGGTCCGGGAGTCCCAGTACTTC	CASSVEVRESQYF
TRBV29-1	16	TRBJ2-5	TRBD1	.	TGCAGCGCCCAAGATCCCGGGACAGGGGGCATGAAGACCCAGTACTTT	CSAQDPGTGGMKTQYF
TRBV29-1	15	TRBJ2-1	TRBD1	.	TGCAGCCCAATGACCGAGACAGGGTGTGGCTATGGGCAGTTCTTC	CSPMTETGCGYGQFF
TRBV6-5	12	TRBJ2-7	.	once	TGTGCCAGCAGTTCCTCATGGTACGAGCAGTATTTC	CASSSSWYEQYF
TRBV6-2/TRBV6-3	15	TRBJ2-7	TRBD2	once	TGTGCCAGCAGTAAATATAGCGGGAGCTACAATGAACAGTACTTC	CASSKYSGSYNEQYF
TRBV4-2	15	TRBJ2-7	.	.	TGTGCCAGCAGCCAAGCCCCGAGACCAAATTACGAGCAGTACTTC	CASSQAPRPNYEQYF
TRBV30	15	TRBJ1-5	.	.	TGTGCCTGGGTCCTCGCGGGGGGCCGCAATAAGCCTCAGCATTTT	CAWVLAGGRNKPQHF
TRBV6-1	16	TRBJ1-1	TRBD1	.	TGTGCCAACAGGAAAGGGACAGTCCCAATGAACACTGAAGCTTCCTTT	CANRKGTVPMNTEASF
TRBV6-1	14	TRBJ2-7	.	.	TGTGCCAGCAACACCGGGACATGGCCCTACGAGCAGTACTTC	CASNTGTWPYEQYF
TRBV4-2	14	TRBJ1-2	.	.	TGTGCCAGCAGCCAAGGATGGACAGATGATGACTACACCTTC	CASSQGWTDDDYTF
TRBV15	19	TRBJ2-6	TRBD1	.	TGTGCCACCAGCCTTGCGGCGGGACAGGGTTTCTCTGGGGCCAACGTCCTGGCTTTC	CATSLAAGQGFSGANVLAF
TRBV11-2	15	TRBJ2-5	.	.	TGTGTCAGCATCCTCCGGTCAGCCCCAGGGGTGACCCAATACTTC	CVSILRSAPGVTQYF
TRBV6-5	17	TRBJ2-6	.	many	TGTGCCAGCAGTTACGGAGGCAGTTCCTCTGGGGCCAACGTCCTGACTTTC	CASSYGGSSSGANVLTF
TRBV6-6	16	TRBJ1-1	.	.	TGTGCCAGCAGTTACAGGTTCGTCAGCATGAACACTGAAGGTTTCTTT	CASSYRFVSMNTEGFF
TRBV5-8	14	TRBJ1-1	.	.	TGTGCCAGTATCTTGGCTGGGCCCGACACTGAAGCTTTCTTT	CASILAGPDTEAFF
TRBV11-3	14	TRBJ1-5	.	.	TGTGTCAGTAGTGACAGCTATAGCAATCAGCTCCAGCATTTT	CVSSDSYSNQLQHF
TRBV5-5	15	TRBJ2-2	.	.	TGTGCCAGCAGTGGGAGTAGCGTCTACGCCGTGGAGCTGTTTTTT	CASSGSSVYAVELFF
TRBV4-1	16	TRBJ2-1	.	.	TGCGCCAGCAGCCAATATCGGACCCCCTCCTACAATGAGCGGTTCTTC	CASSQYRTPSYNERFF
TRBV29-1	12	TRBJ1-4	.	.	TGCAGCGTTGAGGTCATTGAGGAAAAATTGTTTTTC	CSVEVIEEKLFF
TRBV30	12	TRBJ2-1	.	.	TGTGCCTGGAGTCCCGGGGACAATGAGCAGTTCTTC	CAWSPGDNEQFF
TRBV6-5	13	TRBJ1-1	TRBD1	.	TGTGCCAGCACGAGACAGGGTGGCACTGAAGCTTTCTTT	CASTRQGGTEAFF
TRBV14	14	TRBJ1-1	.	.	TGTGCCAGTAGCCTAGGGACATCGAACACTGAAGCTTTCTTT	CASSLGTSNTEAFF
TRBV6-1	17	TRBJ2-5	TRBD2	.	TGTGCCAGGACCTTAGCGGGAGCCCCGATGGACCGCGTCGCCCAGTACTTC	CARTLAGAPMDRVAQYF
TRBV11-2	16	TRBJ2-3	.	.	TGTGCCAGCAACTTAGTAGTTGGACGGGCGACAGATACGCCGTATTTT	CASNLVVGRATDTPYF
TRBV11-3	13	TRBJ2-1	.	medium-sized	TGTGCCAGCAGCCCGCGAACGATGGATGAGCAGTTCTTC	CASSPRTMDEQFF